The sequence of this T cell receptor beta chain was determined in a study of T cells in Graves' hyperthyroidism and ophthalmopathy. Regarding the study as a whole: Classification by a 13 V-J model distinguished ophthalmopathy from stable hyperthyroidism.

RNA transcripts yielded amplified TCR beta CDR3 regions. First-round RT-PCR with HTBI primers amplified the TCR CDR3 region. Each CDR3 protein gets one entry after TCRdb re-called the multiplex PCR reads with MiXCR. The sample includes hundreds of thousands of distinct CDR3 sequences, 45% of them seen just once. Details on this clonotype: Its antigen is undetermined. Relative to the germline gene, one junction end is altered; a read error may explain this.

The TCR was taken from an adult man with Graves' disease, either hyperthyroidism or ophthalmopathy (not recorded which). The sample consisted of peripheral blood or thyroid tissue (not recorded which).

CDR3 amino acids: CASSLGGQGEQFF. CDR3 in DNA: TGTGCCAGCAGCTTAGGAGGTCAGGGAGAGCAGTTTTTT. The gene calls are TRBV7-9 and TRBJ2-2; possibly TRBD1 or TRBD2 for D (5 bases each). The CDR3 consists of 13 residues. CDR1 SEHNR and CDR2 FQNEAQ come from the germline V gene (reference sequence).